The 2 T cell receptor beta chains presented below share a single source sample, sequenced in a study of blood T cell repertoires in COVID-19 (dated by TCRdb to 2020 to 2021). Library method: the immunoSEQ multiplex PCR assay. Drawn from immuneACCESS, this table holds only the in-frame rearrangements with V and J called that TCRdb kept. Clones are partly lost; checked studies trace under half to an unresolved V gene and leave the rest unexplained. The sample table contains 20,000 to 25,000 clones; only one count was recorded for about 88% of them. The ten largest clones add up to about 11% of the sample. The source material was peripheral blood. These receptors were taken from a human donor in a cohort sampled during active COVID-19. The donor label of this sample is uncertain.

This rearrangement joins TRBV6-2 or TRBV6-3 to TRBJ1-2; D may be TRBD1 (6 bases). V lost 4 bases and J lost 5, with 17 bases in between. Germline V lookup: CDR1 MNHEY, CDR2 SVGEGT. This CDR3 is 15 amino acids long. The CDR3 nucleotides read TGTGCCAGCAGTTTCGGGGACACTGGGCTGTATGGCTACACCTTC. Amino acids: CASSFGDTGLYGYTF.

V gene TRBV30 combines with J gene TRBJ2-5; TRBD2 agrees at 11 bases. The CDR3 extends over 14 amino acids. Germline V CDR1 and CDR2: GTSNPN, SVGIG (reference sequence). Trimming cost V 2 bases and J 4 bases; bases outside gene matches: 3. The CDR3 spells CAWSNGLAGETQYF. The CDR3 coding sequence is TGTGCCTGGAGTAACGGACTAGCGGGAGAGACCCAGTACTTC.